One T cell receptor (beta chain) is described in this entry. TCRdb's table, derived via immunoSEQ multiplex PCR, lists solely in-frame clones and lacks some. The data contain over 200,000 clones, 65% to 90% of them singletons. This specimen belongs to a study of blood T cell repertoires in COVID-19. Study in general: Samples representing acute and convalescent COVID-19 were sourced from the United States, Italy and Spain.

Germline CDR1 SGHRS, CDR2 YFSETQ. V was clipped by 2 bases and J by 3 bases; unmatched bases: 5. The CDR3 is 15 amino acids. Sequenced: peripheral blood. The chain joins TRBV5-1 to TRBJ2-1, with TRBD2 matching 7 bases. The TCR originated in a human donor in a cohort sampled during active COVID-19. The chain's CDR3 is CASSFGLADYNEQFF. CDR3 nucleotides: TGCGCCAGCAGCTTTGGGCTAGCGGACTACAATGAGCAGTTCTTC.